Reported below is one TCR beta chain. These data come from a study of blood T cell repertoires in COVID-19. CDR1 SGHDT and CDR2 YYEEEE come from the germline V gene. The CDR3 spans 15 residues. Trimming removed 3 bases from V and 8 bases from J; junction bases left unmatched: 10. Some clones are missing from TCRdb's copy, which holds only in-frame ones; the method was immunoSEQ multiplex PCR. The table has around 250,000 clones, approximately 86% seen once. J is TRBJ1-4 and V is TRBV5-6; 7 bases match TRBD1. Input material: peripheral blood. The receptor was isolated from a woman in her sixties who had recovered from COVID-19. CDR3 nucleotide sequence: TGTGCCAGCAGCTCTGGAGGGGGCGCCGGGGAAAAACTGTTTTTT. Amino acid sequence: CASSSGGGAGEKLFF.